This TCR beta chain stems from a study of blood T cells in healthy people across ages. The CDR3 loop spans 16 amino acids. Germline CDR1 reads LGHDT; CDR2 reads YNNKEL (reference sequence). No fewer than 5.5 micrograms of total RNA were isolated from every sample. Study-wide results and limits: Naive T cell percentage by flow cytometry tracked strongly with beta diversity.

For the second PCR, which ran for roughly 6 to 11 cycles, a sample-barcoded 5' primer and a J-beta primer mix were used. Template switching added a 12-random-nucleotide identifier to every cDNA molecule. TCRdb reanalysed the 5' RACE reads using MiXCR and keeps one entry per CDR3 protein. The sample contains roughly 930,000 distinct CDR3 sequences, roughly 50% of which appear only once. Comment on this clonotype: What it binds is not known.

Sequenced input: blood. V usage is TRBV3-1 and J usage is TRBJ2-4; perhaps TRBD2 as D (6 bases). The end of the DNA fits TRBJ2-5 better, so the J call may be wrong. The source is a man aged 25 to 40 in good health. DNA of the CDR3: TGTGCCAGCAGCCATGCCGGGACTCCCTCTCAAGAGACCCAGTACTTC. Translating gives CASSHAGTPSQETQYF.